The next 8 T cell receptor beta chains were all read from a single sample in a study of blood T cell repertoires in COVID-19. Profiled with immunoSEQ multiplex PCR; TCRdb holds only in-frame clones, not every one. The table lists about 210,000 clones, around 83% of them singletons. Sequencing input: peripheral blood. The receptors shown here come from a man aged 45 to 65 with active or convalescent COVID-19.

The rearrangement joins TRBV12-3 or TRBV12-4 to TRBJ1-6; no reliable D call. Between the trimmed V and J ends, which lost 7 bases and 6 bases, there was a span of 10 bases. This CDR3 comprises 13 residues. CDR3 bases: TGTGCCAGCACCCCCCGAGCTAATTCACCCCTCCACTTT. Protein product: CASTPRANSPLHF.

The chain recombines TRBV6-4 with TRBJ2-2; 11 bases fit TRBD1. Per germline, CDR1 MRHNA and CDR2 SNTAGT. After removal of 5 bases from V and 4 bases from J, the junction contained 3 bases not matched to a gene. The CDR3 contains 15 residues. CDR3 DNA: TGTGCCAGCAGTCCCGGGACAGGGGGCACCGGGGAGCTGTTTTTT. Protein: CASSPGTGGTGELFF.

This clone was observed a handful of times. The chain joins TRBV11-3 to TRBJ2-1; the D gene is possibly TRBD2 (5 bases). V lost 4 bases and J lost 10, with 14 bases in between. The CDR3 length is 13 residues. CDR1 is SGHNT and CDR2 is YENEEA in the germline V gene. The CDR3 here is CASSSNSLAEQFF. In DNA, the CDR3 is TGTGCCAGCAGCTCGAATAGTCTAGCCGAGCAGTTCTTC.

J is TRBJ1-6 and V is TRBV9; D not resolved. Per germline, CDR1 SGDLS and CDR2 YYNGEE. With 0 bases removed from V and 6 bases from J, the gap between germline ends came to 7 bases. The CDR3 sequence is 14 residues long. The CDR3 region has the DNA TGTGCCAGCAGCGTAGGTGTCAGTAATTCACCCCTCCACTTT. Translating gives CASSVGVSNSPLHF.

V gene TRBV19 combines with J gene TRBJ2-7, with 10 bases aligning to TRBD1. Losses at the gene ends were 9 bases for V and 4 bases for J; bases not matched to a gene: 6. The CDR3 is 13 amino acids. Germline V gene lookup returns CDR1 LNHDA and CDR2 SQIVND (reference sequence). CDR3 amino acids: CASGTGVGYEQYF. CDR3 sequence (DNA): TGTGCCAGCGGGACAGGGGTAGGGTACGAGCAGTACTTC.

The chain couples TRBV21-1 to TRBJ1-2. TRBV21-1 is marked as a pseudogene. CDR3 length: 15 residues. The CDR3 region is CASSTTWRANYGYTF. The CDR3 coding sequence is TGTGCCAGCAGCACCACGTGGAGGGCTAACTATGGCTACACCTTC.

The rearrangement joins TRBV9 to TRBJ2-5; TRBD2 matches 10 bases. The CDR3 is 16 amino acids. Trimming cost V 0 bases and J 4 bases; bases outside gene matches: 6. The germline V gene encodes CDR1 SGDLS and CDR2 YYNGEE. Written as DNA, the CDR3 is TGTGCCAGCAGCGTAGGGCTAGCGGGAGTTGGAGAGACCCAGTACTTC. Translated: CASSVGLAGVGETQYF. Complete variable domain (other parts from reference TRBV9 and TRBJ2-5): DSGVTQTPKHLITATGQRVTLRCSPRSGDLSVYWYQQSLDQGLQFLIQYYNGEERAKGNILERFSAQQFPDLHSELNLSSLELGDSALYFCASSVGLAGVGETQYFGPGTRLLVL.

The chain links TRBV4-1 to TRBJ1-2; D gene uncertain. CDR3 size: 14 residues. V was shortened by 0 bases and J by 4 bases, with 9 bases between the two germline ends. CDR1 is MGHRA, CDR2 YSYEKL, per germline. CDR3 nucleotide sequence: TGCGCCAGCAGCCAAGATAGAGGGTCCTATGGCTACACCTTC. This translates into CASSQDRGSYGYTF.